This TCR beta chain comes out of a study of cytomegalovirus exposure and HLA in healthy donors. Overall study results and limits: In vitro testing confirmed a few CMV-associated chains as specific for CMV antigens. As a later analysis showed, a missense DCLRE1C variant was linked to trimming of TCR beta V- and J-genes. A later analysis by the authors found several of the most significant clusters apparently linked to common viral pathogens. It is likely that the observed cluster of highly shared sequence variants was a sequencing artifact.

The CDR3 runs 11 residues. Germline assignment: CDR1 SQVTM and CDR2 ANQGSEA. V was pared by 7 bases and J by 4 bases, with 3 bases of the junction left unmatched. The PCR had 60 Vbeta and 13 Jbeta primers. The repertoire was sequenced with immunoSEQ multiplex PCR; TCRdb's copy has only in-frame clones and lacks some. The repertoire holds 150,000 to 200,000 clones, with approximately 80% as singletons. As regards this clone: Its target is unknown.

The chain links TRBV29-1 to TRBJ2-7; 8 bases match TRBD2. The source of this sequence is a man between 60 and 75 years old in good health and CMV-seronegative. The sequenced material came from PBMCs. This CDR3 is CSGLAGYEQYF. The CDR3 DNA reads TGCAGCGGATTAGCGGGGTACGAGCAGTACTTC.